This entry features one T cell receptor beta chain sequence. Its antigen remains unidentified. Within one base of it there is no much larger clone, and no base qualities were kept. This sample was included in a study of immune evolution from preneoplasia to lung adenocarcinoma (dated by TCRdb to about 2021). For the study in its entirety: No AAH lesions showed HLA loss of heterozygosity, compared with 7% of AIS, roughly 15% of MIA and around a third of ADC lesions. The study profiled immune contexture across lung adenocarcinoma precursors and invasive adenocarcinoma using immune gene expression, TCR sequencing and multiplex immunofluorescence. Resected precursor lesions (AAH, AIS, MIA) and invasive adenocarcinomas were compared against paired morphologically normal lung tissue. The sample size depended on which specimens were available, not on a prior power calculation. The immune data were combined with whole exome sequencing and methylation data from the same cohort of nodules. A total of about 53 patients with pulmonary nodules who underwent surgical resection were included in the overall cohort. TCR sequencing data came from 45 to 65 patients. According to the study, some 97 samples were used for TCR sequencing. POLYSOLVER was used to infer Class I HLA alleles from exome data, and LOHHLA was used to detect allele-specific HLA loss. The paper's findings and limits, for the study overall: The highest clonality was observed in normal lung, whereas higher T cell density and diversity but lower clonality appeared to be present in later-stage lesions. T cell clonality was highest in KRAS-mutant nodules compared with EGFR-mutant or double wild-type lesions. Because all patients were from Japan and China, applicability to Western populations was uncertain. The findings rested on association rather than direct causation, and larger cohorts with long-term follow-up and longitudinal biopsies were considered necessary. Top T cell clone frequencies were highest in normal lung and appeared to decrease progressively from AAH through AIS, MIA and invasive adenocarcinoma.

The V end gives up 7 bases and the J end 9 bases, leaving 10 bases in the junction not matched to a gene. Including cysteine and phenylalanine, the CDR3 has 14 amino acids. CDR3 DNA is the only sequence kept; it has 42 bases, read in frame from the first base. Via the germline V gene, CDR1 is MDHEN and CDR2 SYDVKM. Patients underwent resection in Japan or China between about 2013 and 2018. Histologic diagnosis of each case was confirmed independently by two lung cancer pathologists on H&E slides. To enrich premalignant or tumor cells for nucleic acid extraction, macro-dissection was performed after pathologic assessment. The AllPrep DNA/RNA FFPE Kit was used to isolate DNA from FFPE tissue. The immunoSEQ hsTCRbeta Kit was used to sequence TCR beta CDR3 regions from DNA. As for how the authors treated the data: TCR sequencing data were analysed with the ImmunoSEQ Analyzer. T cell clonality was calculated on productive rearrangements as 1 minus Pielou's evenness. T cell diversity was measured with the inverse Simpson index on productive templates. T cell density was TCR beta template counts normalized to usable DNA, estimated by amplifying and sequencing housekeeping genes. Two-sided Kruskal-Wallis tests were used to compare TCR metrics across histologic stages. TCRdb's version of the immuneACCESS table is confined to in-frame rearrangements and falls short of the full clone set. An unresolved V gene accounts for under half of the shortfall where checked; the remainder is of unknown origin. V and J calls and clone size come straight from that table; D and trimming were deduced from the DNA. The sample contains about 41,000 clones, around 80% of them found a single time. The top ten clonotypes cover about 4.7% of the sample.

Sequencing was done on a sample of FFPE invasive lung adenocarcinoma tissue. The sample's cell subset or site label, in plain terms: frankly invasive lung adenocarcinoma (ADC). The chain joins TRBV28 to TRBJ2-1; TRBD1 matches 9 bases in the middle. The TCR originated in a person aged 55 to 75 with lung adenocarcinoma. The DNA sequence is TGTGCCAGCATAGGGACAGGGTATGTGAGTGAGCAGTTCTTC. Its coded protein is CASIGTGYVSEQFF.